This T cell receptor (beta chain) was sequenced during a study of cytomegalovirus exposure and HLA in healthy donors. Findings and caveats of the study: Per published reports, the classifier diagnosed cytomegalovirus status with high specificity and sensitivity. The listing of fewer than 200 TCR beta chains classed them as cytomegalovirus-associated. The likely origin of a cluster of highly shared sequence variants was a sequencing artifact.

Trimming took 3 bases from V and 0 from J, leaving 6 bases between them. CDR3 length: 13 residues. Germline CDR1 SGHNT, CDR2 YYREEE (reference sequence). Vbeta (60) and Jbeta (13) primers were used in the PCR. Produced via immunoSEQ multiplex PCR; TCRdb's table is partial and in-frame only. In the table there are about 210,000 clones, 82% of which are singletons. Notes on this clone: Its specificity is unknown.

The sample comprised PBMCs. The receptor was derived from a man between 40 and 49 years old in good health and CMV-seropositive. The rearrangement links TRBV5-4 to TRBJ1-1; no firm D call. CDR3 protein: CASSSSLNTEAFF. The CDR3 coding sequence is TGTGCCAGCAGCTCATCATTGAACACTGAAGCTTTCTTT.